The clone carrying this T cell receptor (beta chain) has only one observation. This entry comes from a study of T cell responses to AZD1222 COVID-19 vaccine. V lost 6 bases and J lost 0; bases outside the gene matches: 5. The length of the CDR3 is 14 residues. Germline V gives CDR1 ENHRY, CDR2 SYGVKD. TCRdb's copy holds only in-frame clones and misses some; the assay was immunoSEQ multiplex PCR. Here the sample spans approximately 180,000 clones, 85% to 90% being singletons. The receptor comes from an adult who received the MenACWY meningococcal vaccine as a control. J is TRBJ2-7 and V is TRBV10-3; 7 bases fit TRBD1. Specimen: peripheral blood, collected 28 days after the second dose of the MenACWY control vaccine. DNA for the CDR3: TGTGCCATCAGGGTGGGACAGAGCTCCTACGAGCAGTACTTC. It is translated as CAIRVGQSSYEQYF.